This T cell receptor (beta chain) was retrieved from a study of T-cell memory formation after mild COVID-19. Notes on the study in general: Of the contracting clones, CD4+ ones lay mainly in CM and EM, and CD8+ ones in EMRA.

This clonotype showed up just once. What it recognizes is unknown. Using constant-segment primers, 5'RACE produced TCR alpha and TCR beta cDNA libraries carrying sample barcodes and UMIs. TCRdb ran MiXCR on the 5' RACE reads and lists one entry per CDR3 protein. The sample lists over 350,000 distinct CDR3 sequences, less than 25% occurring once. This CDR3 spans 13 amino acids. The V gene end was trimmed by 3 bases and the J gene end by 8 bases; junction bases not matched to a gene: 4. Looked up from germline, CDR1 is GTSNPN and CDR2 is SVGIG (reference sequence). This TCR derives from an adult woman who had mild COVID-19 (a few samples of this study predate the infection). Cell type and time point are not known. The V gene is TRBV30, the J gene TRBJ1-4; TRBD1 agrees at 9 bases. The material sequenced was PBMCs or a T cell subset sorted from them (not recorded which). For the CDR3, the DNA is TGTGCCTGGAGGACAGGGGGATACGAAAAACTGTTTTTT. It encodes CAWRTGGYEKLFF. The full variable domain, its missing parts supplied by reference TRBV30 and TRBJ1-4, is SQTIHQWPATLVQPVGSPLSLECTVEGTSNPNLYWYRQAAGRGLQLLFYSVGIGQISSEVPQNLSASRPQDRQFILSSKKLLLSDSGFYLCAWRTGGYEKLFFGSGTQLSVL.